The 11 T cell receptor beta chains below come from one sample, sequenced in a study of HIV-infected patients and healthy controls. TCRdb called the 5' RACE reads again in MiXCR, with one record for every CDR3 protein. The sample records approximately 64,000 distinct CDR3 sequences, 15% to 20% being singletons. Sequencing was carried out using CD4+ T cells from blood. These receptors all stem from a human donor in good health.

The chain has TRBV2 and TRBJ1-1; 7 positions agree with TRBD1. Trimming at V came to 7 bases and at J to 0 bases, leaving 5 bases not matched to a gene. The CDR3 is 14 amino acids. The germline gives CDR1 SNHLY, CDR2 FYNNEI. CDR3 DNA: TGTGCCAGCAAAGGGGACAGCCTGAACACTGAAGCTTTCTTT. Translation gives CASKGDSLNTEAFF.

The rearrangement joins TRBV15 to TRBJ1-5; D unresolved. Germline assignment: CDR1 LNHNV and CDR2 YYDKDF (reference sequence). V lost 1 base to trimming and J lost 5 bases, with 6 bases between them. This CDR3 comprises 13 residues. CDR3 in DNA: TGTGCCACCAGCAGAGGTCCGGATCAGCCCCAGCATTTT. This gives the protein CATSRGPDQPQHF.

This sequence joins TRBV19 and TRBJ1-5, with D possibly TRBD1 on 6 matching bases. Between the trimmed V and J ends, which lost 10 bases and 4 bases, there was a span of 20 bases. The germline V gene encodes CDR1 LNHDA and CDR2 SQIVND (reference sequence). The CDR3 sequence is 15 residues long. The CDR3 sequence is CATSQGKRGNQPQHF. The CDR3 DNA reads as TGTGCCACCTCACAGGGTAAGAGAGGGAATCAGCCCCAGCATTTT.

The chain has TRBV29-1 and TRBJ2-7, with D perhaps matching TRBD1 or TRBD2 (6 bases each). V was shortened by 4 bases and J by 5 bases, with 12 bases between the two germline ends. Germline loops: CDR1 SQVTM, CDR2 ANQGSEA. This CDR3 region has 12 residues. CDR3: CSVGLRGDEQYF. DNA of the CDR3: TGCAGCGTTGGGCTTAGGGGGGACGAGCAGTACTTC.

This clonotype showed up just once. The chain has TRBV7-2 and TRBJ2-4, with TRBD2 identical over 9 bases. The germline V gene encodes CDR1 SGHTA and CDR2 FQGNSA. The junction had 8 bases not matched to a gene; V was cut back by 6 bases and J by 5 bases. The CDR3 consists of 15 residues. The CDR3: CASSCGGAEENIQYF. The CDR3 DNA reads TGTGCCAGCAGTTGCGGGGGGGCAGAAGAAAACATTCAGTACTTC.

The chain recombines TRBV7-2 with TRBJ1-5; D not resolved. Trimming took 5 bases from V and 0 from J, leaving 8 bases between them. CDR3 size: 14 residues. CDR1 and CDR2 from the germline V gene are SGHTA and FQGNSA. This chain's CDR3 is CASSTQNSNQPQHF. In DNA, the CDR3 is TGTGCCAGCAGCACCCAGAATAGCAATCAGCCCCAGCATTTT.

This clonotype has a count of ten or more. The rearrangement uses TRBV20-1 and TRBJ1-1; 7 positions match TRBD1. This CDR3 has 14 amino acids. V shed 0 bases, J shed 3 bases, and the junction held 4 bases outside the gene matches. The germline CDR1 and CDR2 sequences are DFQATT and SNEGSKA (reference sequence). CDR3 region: CSARDQGGYTEAFF. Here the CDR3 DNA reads TGCAGTGCTAGAGATCAGGGGGGGTACACTGAAGCTTTCTTT.

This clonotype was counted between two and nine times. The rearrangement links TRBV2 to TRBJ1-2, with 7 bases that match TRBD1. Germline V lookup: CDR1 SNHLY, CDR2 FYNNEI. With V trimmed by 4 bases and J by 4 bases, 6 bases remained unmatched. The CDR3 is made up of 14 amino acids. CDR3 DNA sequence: TGTGCCAGCAGTGGACAGGGAAAAACCTATGGCTACACCTTC. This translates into CASSGQGKTYGYTF.

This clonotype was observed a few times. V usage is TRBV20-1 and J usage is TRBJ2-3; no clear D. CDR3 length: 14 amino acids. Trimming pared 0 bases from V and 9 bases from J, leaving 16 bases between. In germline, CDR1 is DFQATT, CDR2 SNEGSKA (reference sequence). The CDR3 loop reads CSARDPARRKTQYF. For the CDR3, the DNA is TGCAGTGCTAGAGATCCAGCGAGAAGAAAGACGCAGTATTTT.

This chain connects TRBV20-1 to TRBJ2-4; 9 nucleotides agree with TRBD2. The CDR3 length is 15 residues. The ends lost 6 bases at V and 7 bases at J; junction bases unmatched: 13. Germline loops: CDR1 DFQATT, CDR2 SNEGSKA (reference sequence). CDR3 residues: CSANYAGGPSNIQYF. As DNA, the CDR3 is TGCAGTGCAAACTATGCGGGAGGGCCGTCTAACATTCAGTACTTC.

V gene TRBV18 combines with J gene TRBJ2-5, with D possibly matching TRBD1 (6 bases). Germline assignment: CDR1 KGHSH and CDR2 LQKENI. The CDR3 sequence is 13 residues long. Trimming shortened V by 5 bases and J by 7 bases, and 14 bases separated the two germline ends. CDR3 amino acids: CASSTDREGTQYF. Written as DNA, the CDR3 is TGTGCCAGCTCAACGGACAGAGAGGGGACCCAGTACTTC.